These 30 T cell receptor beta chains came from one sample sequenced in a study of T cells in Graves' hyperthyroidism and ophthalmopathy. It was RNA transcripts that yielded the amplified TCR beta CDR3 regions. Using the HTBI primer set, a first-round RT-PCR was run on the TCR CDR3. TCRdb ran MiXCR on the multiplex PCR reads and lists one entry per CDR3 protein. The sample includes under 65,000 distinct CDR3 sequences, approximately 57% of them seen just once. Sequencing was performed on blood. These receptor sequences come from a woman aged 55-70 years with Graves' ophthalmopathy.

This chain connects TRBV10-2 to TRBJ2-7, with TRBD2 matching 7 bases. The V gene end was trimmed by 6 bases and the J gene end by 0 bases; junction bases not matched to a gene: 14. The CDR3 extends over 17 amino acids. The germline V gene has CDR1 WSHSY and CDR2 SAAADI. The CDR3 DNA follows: TGCGCCAGCAGGCTCAGCAGTTGGACTAGTGTCTCCTACGAGCAGTACTTC. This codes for CASRLSSWTSVSYEQYF.

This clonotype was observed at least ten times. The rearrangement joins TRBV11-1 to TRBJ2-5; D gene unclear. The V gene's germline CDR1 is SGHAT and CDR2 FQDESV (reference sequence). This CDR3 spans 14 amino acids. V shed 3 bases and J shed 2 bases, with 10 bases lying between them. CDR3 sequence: CASSFISAQETQYF. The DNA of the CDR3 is TGTGCCAGCAGCTTCATATCAGCTCAAGAGACCCAGTACTTC.

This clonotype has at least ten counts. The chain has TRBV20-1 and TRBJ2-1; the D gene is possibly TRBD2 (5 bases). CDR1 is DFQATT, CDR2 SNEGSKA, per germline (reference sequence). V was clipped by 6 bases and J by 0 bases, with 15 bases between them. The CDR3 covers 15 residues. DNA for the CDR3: TGCAGTGCACAACTCAGGACTTTCTCCTACAATGAGCAGTTCTTC. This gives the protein CSAQLRTFSYNEQFF.

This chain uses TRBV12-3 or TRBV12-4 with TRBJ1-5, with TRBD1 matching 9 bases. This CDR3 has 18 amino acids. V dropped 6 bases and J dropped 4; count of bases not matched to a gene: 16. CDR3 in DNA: TGTGCCAGCAGACCCGCCGGGACAGGGTATAGGGTGAATCAGCCCCAGCATTTT. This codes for CASRPAGTGYRVNQPQHF.

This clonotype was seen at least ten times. The chain's CDR3 is CASSSRGPVNTEAFF. The CDR3 bases are TGTGCCAGCAGCTCGAGGGGGCCGGTGAACACTGAAGCTTTCTTT. This chain joins TRBV5-8 and TRBJ1-1; 7 bases map to TRBD1. J gave up 0 bases and V 3 bases, and 5 bases lay outside the gene matches. The CDR3 length is 15 residues. CDR1 and CDR2 from the germline V gene are SGHTS and YDEGEE.

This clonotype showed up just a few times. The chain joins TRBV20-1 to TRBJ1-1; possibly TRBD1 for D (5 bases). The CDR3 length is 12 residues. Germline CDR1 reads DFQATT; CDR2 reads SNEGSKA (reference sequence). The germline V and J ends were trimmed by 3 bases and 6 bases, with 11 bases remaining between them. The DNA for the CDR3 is TGCAGTGCTAGTAGCAGGGACTCTGAAGCTTTCTTT. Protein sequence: CSASSRDSEAFF.

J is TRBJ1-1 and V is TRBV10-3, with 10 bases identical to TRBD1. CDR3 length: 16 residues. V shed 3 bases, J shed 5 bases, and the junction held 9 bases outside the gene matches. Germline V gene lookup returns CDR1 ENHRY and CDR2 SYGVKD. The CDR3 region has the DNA TGTGCCATCAGTGATTCGGGACAGGGGAGGGGTACTGAAGCTTTCTTT. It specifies CAISDSGQGRGTEAFF.

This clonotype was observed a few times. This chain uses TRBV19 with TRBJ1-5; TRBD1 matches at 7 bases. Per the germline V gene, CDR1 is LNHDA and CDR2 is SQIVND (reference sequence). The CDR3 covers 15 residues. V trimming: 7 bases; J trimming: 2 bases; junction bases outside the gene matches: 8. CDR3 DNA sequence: TGTGCCAGTAAGTTCCAGGGGGAAGGCAATCAGCCCCAGCATTTT. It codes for CASKFQGEGNQPQHF.

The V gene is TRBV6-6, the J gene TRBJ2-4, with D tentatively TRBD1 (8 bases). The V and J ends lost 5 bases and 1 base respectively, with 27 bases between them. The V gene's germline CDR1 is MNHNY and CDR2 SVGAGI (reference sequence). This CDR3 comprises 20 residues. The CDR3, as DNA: TGTGCCAGCAGTCAACCCTTGACCCGACAGGGGAGGGGGGCCAAAAACATTCAGTACTTC. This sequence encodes CASSQPLTRQGRGAKNIQYF.

CDR3 in amino acids: CSARDNAGFQETQYF. The CDR3, as DNA: TGCAGTGCTAGAGATAACGCGGGTTTCCAAGAGACCCAGTACTTC. The chain links TRBV20-1 to TRBJ2-5, with a possible D match to TRBD2 (5 bases). CDR1 is DFQATT and CDR2 is SNEGSKA in the germline V gene (reference sequence). Trimming removed 0 bases from V and 1 base from J, with 12 bases in between. This CDR3 has 15 residues.

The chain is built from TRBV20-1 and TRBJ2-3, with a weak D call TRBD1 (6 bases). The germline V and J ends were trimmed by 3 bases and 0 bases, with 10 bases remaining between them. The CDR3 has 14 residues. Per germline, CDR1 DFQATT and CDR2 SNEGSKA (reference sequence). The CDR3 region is CSARDSASTDTQYF. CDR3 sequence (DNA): TGCAGTGCTAGGGACAGTGCTAGCACAGATACGCAGTATTTT.

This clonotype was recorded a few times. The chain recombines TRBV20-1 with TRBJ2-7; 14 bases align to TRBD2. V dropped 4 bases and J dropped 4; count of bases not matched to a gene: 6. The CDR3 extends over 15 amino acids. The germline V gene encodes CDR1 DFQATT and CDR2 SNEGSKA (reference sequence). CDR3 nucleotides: TGCAGTGCTAAGGCCGGGACTAGCGGGAGTTACGAGCAGTACTTC. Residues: CSAKAGTSGSYEQYF.

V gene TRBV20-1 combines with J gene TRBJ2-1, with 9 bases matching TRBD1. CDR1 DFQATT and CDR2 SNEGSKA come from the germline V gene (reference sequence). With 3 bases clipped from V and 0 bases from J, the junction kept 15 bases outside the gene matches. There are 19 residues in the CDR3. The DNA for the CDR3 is TGCAGTGCTAGTGGTTTGGTAACAGGGGGCCTAAGCTCCTACAATGAGCAGTTCTTC. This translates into CSASGLVTGGLSSYNEQFF.

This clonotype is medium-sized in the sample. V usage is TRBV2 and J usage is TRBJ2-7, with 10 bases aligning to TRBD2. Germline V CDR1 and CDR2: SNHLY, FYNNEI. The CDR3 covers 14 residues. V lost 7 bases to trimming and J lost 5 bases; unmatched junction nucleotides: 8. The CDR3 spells CASMNTSGVNEQYF. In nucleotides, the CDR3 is TGTGCCAGCATGAACACTAGCGGGGTCAACGAGCAGTACTTC.

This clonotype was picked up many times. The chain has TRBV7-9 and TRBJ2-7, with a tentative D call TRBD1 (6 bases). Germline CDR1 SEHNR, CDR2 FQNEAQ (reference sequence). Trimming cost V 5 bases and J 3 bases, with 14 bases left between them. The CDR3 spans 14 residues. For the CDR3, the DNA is TGTGCCAGCAGCGCAGGGGCTTTGCGCTACGAGCAGTACTTC. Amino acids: CASSAGALRYEQYF. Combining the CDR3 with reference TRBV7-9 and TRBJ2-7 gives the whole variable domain DTGVSQNPRHKITKRGQNVTFRCDPISEHNRLYWYRQTLGQGPEFLTYFQNEAQLEKSRLLSDRFSAERPKGSFSTLEIQRTEQGDSAMYLCASSAGALRYEQYFGPGTRLTVT.

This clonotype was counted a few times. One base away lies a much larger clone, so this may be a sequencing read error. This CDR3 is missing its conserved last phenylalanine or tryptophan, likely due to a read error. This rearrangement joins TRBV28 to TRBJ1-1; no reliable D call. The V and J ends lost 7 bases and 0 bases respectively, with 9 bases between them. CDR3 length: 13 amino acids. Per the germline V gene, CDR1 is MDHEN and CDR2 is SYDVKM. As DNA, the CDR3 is TGTGCCAGCATAGGGATTATGAACACTGAAGCTTTCTTG. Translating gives CASIGIMNTEAFL.

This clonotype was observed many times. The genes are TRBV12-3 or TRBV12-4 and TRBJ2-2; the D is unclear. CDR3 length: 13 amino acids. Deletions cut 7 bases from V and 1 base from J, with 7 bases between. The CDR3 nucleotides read TGTGCCAGCACCCCCAGGAACACCGGGGAGCTGTTTTTT. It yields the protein CASTPRNTGELFF.

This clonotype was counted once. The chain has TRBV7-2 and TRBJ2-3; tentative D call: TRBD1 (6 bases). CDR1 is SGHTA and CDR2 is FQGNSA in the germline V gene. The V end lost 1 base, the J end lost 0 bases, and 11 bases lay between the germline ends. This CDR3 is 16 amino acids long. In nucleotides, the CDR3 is TGTGCCAGCAGCTTAGACAGGGTTGCTAGCACAGATACGCAGTATTTT. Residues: CASSLDRVASTDTQYF. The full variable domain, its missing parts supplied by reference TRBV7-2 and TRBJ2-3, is GAGVSQSPSNKVTEKGKDVELRCDPISGHTALYWYRQSLGQGLEFLIYFQGNSAPDKSGLPSDRFSAERTGGSVSTLTIQRTQQEDSAVYLCASSLDRVASTDTQYFGPGTRLTVL.

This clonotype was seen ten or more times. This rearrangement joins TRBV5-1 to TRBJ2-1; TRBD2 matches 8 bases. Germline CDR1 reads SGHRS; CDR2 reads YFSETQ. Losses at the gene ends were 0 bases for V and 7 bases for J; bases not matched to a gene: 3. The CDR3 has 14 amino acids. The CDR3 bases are TGCGCCAGCAGCTTGGCCGGGACTAGGAATGAGCAGTTCTTC. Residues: CASSLAGTRNEQFF. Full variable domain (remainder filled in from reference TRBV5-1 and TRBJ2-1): KAGVTQTPRYLIKTRGQQVTLSCSPISGHRSVSWYQQTPGQGLQFLFEYFSETQRNKGNFPGRFSGRQFSNSRSEMNVSTLELGDSALYLCASSLAGTRNEQFFGPGTRLTVL.

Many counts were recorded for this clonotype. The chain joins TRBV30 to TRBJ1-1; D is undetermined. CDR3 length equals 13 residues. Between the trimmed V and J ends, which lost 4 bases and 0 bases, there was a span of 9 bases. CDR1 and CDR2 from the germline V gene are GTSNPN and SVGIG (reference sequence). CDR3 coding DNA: TGTGCCTGGACCTATCGGGTGAACACTGAAGCTTTCTTT. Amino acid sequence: CAWTYRVNTEAFF. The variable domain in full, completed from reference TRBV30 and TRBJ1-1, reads SQTIHQWPATLVQPVGSPLSLECTVEGTSNPNLYWYRQAAGRGLQLLFYSVGIGQISSEVPQNLSASRPQDRQFILSSKKLLLSDSGFYLCAWTYRVNTEAFFGQGTRLTVV.

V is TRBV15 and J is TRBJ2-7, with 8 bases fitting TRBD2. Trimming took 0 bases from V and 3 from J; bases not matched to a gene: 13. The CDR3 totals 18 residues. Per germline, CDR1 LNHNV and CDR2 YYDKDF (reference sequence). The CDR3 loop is CATSREPPREREFYEQYF. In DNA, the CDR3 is TGTGCCACCAGCAGAGAACCTCCAAGGGAGCGGGAGTTCTACGAGCAGTACTTC.

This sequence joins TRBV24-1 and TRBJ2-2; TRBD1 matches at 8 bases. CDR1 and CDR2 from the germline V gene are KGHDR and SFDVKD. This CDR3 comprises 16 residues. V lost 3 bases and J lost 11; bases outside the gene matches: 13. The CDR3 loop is CATSDPLGQGRVELFF. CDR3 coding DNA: TGTGCCACCAGTGATCCACTCGGACAGGGAAGGGTCGAGCTGTTTTTT.

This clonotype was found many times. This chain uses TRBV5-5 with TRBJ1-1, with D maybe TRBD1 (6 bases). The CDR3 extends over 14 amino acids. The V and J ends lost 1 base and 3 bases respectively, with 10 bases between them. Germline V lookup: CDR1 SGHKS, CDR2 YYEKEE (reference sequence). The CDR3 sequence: CASSLQGSDTEAFF. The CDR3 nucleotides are TGTGCCAGCAGCTTGCAGGGGAGTGACACTGAAGCTTTCTTT.

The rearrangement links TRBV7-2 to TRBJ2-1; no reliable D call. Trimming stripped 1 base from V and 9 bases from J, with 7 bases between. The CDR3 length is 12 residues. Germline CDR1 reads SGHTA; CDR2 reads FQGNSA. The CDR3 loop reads CASSLEKVEQFF. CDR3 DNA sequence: TGTGCCAGCAGCTTAGAGAAGGTTGAGCAGTTCTTC.

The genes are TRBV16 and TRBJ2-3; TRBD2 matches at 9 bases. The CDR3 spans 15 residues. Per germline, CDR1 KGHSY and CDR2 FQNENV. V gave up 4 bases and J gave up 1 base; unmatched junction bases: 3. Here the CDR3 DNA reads TGTGCCAGCAGCCTACGGACTAGCGGCACAGATACGCAGTATTTT. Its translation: CASSLRTSGTDTQYF.

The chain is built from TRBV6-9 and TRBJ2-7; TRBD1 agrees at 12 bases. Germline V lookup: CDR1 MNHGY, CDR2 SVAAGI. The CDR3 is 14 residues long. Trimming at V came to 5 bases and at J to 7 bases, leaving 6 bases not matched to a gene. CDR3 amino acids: CASSVGQGAGEQYF. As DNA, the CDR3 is TGTGCCAGCAGTGTGGGACAGGGGGCTGGAGAGCAGTACTTC.

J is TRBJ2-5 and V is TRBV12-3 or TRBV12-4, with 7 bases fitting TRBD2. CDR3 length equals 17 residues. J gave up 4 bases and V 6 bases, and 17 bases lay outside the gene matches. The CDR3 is CASSPGPSLGEGETQYF. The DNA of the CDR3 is TGTGCCAGCAGCCCCGGGCCCTCCCTGGGGGAGGGAGAGACCCAGTACTTC.

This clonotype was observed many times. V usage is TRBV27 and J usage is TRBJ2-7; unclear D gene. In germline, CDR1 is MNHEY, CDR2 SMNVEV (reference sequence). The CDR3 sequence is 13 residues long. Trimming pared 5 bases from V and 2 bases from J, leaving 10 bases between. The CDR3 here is CASSDGGAYEQYF. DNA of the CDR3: TGTGCCAGCAGTGATGGTGGGGCCTACGAGCAGTACTTC.

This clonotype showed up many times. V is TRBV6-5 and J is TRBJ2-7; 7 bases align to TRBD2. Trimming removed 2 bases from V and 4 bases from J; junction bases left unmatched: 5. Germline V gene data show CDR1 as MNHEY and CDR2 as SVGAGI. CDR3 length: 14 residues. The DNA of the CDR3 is TGTGCCAGCAGTTACAGAGCGGGGCTATACGAGCAGTACTTC. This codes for CASSYRAGLYEQYF.

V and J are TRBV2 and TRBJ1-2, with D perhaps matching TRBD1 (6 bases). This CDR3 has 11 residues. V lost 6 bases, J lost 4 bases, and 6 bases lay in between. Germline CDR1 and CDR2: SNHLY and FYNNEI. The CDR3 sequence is CASRDSYGYTF. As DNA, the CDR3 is TGTGCCAGCAGGGACAGCTATGGCTACACCTTC.